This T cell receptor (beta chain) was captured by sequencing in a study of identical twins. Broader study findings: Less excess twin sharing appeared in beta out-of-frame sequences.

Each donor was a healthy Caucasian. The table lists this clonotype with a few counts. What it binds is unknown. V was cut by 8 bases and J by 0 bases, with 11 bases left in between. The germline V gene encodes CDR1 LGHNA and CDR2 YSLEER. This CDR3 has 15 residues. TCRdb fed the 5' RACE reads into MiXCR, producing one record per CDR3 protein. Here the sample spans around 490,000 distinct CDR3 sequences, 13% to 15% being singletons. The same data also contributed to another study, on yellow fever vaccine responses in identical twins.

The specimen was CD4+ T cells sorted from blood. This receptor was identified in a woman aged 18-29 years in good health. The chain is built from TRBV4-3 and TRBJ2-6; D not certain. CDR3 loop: CASGVDFSGANVLTF. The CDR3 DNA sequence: TGCGCCAGCGGGGTTGATTTCTCTGGGGCCAACGTCCTGACTTTC.